This record concerns one T cell receptor beta chain sequence. The trim removed 4 bases at V and 0 bases at J, leaving 8 bases unmatched. CDR3 length equals 16 residues. Germline V CDR1 and CDR2: LNHDA, SQIVND (reference sequence). Under the authors' procedure: Nucleated cell number was recorded as an estimate derived from reference gene primer amplification. Produced via immunoSEQ multiplex PCR; TCRdb's table is partial and in-frame only. V and J calls and clone size are copied from that table; D and trimming were computed from the DNA. Here the sample spans some 95,000 clones, approximately 86% being singletons. The sample belongs to a study of blood T cell repertoires in COVID-19. Study-level background: Acute and convalescent COVID-19 samples came from the United States, Italy and Spain. PBMCs, B-cell-depleted T cells, or T cells provided the cDNA or gDNA that made up the material.

The sequence derives from a man aged 80 or over with active or convalescent COVID-19. The chain uses TRBV19 and TRBJ2-7; 8 nucleotides align to TRBD1. Sequencing was carried out using peripheral blood. The CDR3 loop reads CASSTPDRGHSYEQYF. As DNA, the CDR3 is TGTGCCAGTAGTACCCCCGACAGGGGACACTCCTACGAGCAGTACTTC.